The clone carrying this T cell receptor beta chain was seen just once. The source of the sample is a study of tumor-infiltrating lymphocytes in oesophageal squamous cell carcinoma. The CDR3 loop spans 13 amino acids. TCRdb ran MiXCR on the PCR reads and lists one entry per CDR3 protein. The sample has 8,500 to 14,000 distinct CDR3 sequences, 50% to 65% seen once; the top ten hold about a third. The chain combines TRBV12-3 or TRBV12-4 with TRBJ2-1; possibly TRBD1 for D (5 bases). Near its end, the DNA agrees better with TRBJ2-5, so the J call may be wrong. Sequenced: esophageal tumor tissue. The origin of this receptor is a male donor with esophageal squamous cell carcinoma. Written as DNA, the CDR3 is TGTGCCAGCAGTTACAGGATACAAGAGACCCAGTACTTC. It specifies CASSYRIQETQYF.